This T cell receptor beta chain was obtained from a study of OX40 agonist ivuxolimab in advanced cancers. The study in broad terms: The costimulatory receptor OX40 (CD134) was targeted by ivuxolimab, a fully human IgG2 agonistic monoclonal antibody. Peripheral TCRbeta sequencing was intended to test whether TCR sequence diversity was altered and clonal T-cell expansion was caused by ivuxolimab. Intravenous ivuxolimab was administered to patients every 2 weeks at six dose levels: 0.01, 0.1, 0.3, 1.5, 3 and 10 mg/kg. The dose-escalation cohort was 82.7% male with a mean age of about 58 years, ranging from roughly 23 to 90. Of the 50 to 55 patients in dose escalation, some 20 had hepatocellular carcinoma, some 15 had melanoma, 9 had renal cell carcinoma and 9 had head and neck cancer. Partial responses occurred in three dose-escalation patients, of whom one had hepatocellular carcinoma and two had cutaneous melanoma. Prior anti-PD-1, anti-PD-L1 or anti-CTLA-4 therapy was permitted, and checkpoint inhibitors had been received by 40% to 50% of dose-escalation patients. The paper describes the monotherapy dose-escalation part (N = 52 patients) of the phase I trial of ivuxolimab. Findings and caveats that apply to the study as a whole: After ivuxolimab, CD8+ T cells had more expanded clones than CD4+ T cells on average. In the 0.1-3.0 mg/kg groups, partial responders had among the lowest normalized peripheral clonal expansion, particularly in CD8+ T cells. At doses from 0.1 to 3.0 mg/kg, clonal expansion was seen in both CD4+ and CD8+ blood T cells between baseline and week 6. Low levels of normalized T-cell clonal expansion were also seen in some patients who did not respond. Which antigens the clonally expanded peripheral T cells were specific for was not determined.

As regards this clone: Which antigen it targets is not known. No base quality values were provided; no much bigger clone lies one nucleotide off.

Per the germline V gene, SQVTM is the CDR1 and ANQGSEA is the CDR2. Germline trimming: 4 bases from V, 4 bases from J; junction bases outside gene matches: 3. The cysteine opens and the phenylalanine closes a CDR3 of 13 amino acids. Solely the CDR3 DNA is kept, with 39 bases framed from the first base. For sequencing of the TCRbeta CDR3 region, genomic DNA was extracted from the sorted cells. The immunoSEQ Assay was used for sequencing of TCRbeta CDR3 regions. Imported from immuneACCESS, the table was reduced by TCRdb to in-frame sequences with V and J called. These copies leave out some clones; in studies compared against another copy, an unresolved V gene accounts for under half, and the cause of the remainder is not known. This sample gives around 70,000 clones in total; around 83% of them show up just once. The leading ten clones occupy about 1% of the sample. Patients with a history of autoimmune disease or receiving systemic immunosuppression were excluded from the trial. Peripheral blood for TCR sequencing was collected from all dose cohorts at baseline, on cycle 4 day 1, and on cycle 7 day 1. Samples came from an open-label, multicenter, first-in-human phase I dose-escalation trial of ivuxolimab. Adults with locally advanced or metastatic melanoma, renal cell carcinoma, hepatocellular carcinoma or head and neck squamous cell carcinoma were enrolled in the trial. CD4+ and CD8+ T cells were sorted separately from peripheral blood before TCR sequencing.

The TCR comes from an adult with an advanced solid tumor such as melanoma, head and neck, liver or kidney cancer. Sample: CD4+ or CD8+ T cells sorted from blood, taken in a trial of the OX40 agonist ivuxolimab. The chain employs TRBV29-1 and TRBJ2-1, with TRBD1 matching 8 junction bases. The DNA reads as follows: TGCAGCGTTGTAGGGACAGGATACAATGAGCAGTTCTTC. Translated, it gives CSVVGTGYNEQFF.